These 27 T cell receptor beta chains share one sample of origin, sequenced in a study of T cell repertoires in cytomegalovirus infection. In TCRdb, the reads were re-called with MiXCR into one record per CDR3 protein. The table has about 450,000 distinct CDR3 sequences, about a third seen once. Source material: PBMCs. Every receptor here comes from a human donor in good health (CMV status not recorded). Some clones in this sample may be carry-over from other donors' samples.

This clonotype appeared once. Given the absence of the conserved phenylalanine or tryptophan at the CDR3 end, a read error is likely. The J gene is TRBJ1-2, the V gene TRBV6-5, with D possibly TRBD1 on 5 matching bases. CDR3 length equals 17 residues. Trimming took 5 bases from V and 3 from J, leaving 22 bases between them. The germline V gene has CDR1 MNHEY and CDR2 SVGAGI. Here the CDR3 DNA reads TGTGCCAGCAGTCAGCTGGTTTTCGTGGGGCAGGACTATGGCTACACCTTA. Translation gives CASSQLVFVGQDYGYTL.

The gene calls are TRBV5-1 and TRBJ2-3, with a weak D call TRBD2 (5 bases). This CDR3 region has 16 residues. The V gene lost 6 bases and the J gene lost 0 bases, with 17 bases spanning the gap. The germline gives CDR1 SGHRS, CDR2 YFSETQ. The CDR3, as DNA: TGCGCCAGCACGGACTCCTCAATGACTAGCACAGATACGCAGTATTTT. This sequence encodes CASTDSSMTSTDTQYF.

This clonotype was found many times. V is TRBV6-2 or TRBV6-3 and J is TRBJ2-5; a possible D gene is TRBD2 (6 bases). Germline-derived CDR1 and CDR2 are MNHEY and SVGEGT. Between the trimmed V and J ends, which lost 0 bases and 2 bases, there was a span of 13 bases. CDR3 length: 16 amino acids. The DNA for the CDR3 is TGTGCCAGCAGTTACTCAGGTCGGGGGTCGCAAGAGACCCAGTACTTC. It codes for CASSYSGRGSQETQYF.

This chain links TRBV7-9 with TRBJ2-3, with 8 bases aligning to TRBD2. With 8 bases clipped from V and 3 bases from J, the junction kept 4 bases outside the gene matches. The CDR3 sequence is 13 residues long. Germline values: CDR1 SEHNR, CDR2 FQNEAQ (reference sequence). The CDR3 spells CASFGGATDTQYF. The CDR3 nucleotides read TGTGCCAGCTTCGGGGGGGCGACAGATACGCAGTATTTT.

This clonotype occurred many times. The rearrangement uses TRBV7-2 and TRBJ2-7; possible D gene TRBD1, 6 bases. The ends were cut back, 4 bases at V and 5 bases at J, with 9 bases in the middle. Germline V gene sequence: CDR1 SGHTA, CDR2 FQGNSA. There are 12 residues in the CDR3. Here the CDR3 DNA reads TGTGCCAGCAGCTGGGGGCGGAACGAGCAGTACTTC. Its translation is CASSWGRNEQYF. Complete variable domain (other parts from reference TRBV7-2 and TRBJ2-7): GAGVSQSPSNKVTEKGKDVELRCDPISGHTALYWYRQSLGQGLEFLIYFQGNSAPDKSGLPSDRFSAERTGGSVSTLTIQRTQQEDSAVYLCASSWGRNEQYFGPGTRLTVT.

This clonotype occurred a few times. This rearrangement joins TRBV12-3 or TRBV12-4 to TRBJ1-5; possible D gene TRBD1, 5 bases. The CDR3 loop spans 15 amino acids. V was cut by 2 bases and J by 2 bases, with 10 bases left in between. CDR3: CASSLRLGGNQPQHF. DNA for the CDR3: TGTGCCAGCAGTTTACGACTAGGGGGCAATCAGCCCCAGCATTTT.

The chain carries TRBV4-1 and TRBJ1-5; D gene unclear. CDR3 size: 16 residues. Trimming removed 0 bases from V and 4 bases from J, with 13 bases in between. Germline V lookup: CDR1 MGHRA, CDR2 YSYEKL. The chain's CDR3 is CASSQDLIGFNQPQHF. The DNA of the CDR3 is TGCGCCAGCAGCCAAGATCTGATCGGGTTTAATCAGCCCCAGCATTTT.

The chain joins TRBV6-1 to TRBJ2-3; possibly TRBD1 or TRBD2 for D (5 bases each). V lost 8 bases and J lost 2, with 8 bases in between. Germline lookup yields CDR1 MNHNS and CDR2 SASEGT. The CDR3 loop spans 12 amino acids. CDR3 in amino acids: CASRDLTDTQYF. The CDR3 nucleotides are TGTGCCAGCCGGGACCTCACAGATACGCAGTATTTT.

This clonotype was counted ten times or more. The chain has TRBV7-8 and TRBJ2-5; 10 bases fit TRBD2. Germline V lookup: CDR1 SGHVS, CDR2 FQNEAQ. This CDR3 has 17 amino acids. V lost 1 base and J lost 3; bases outside the gene matches: 8. The CDR3 reads CASSLGQRGGSKETQYF. CDR3 DNA: TGTGCCAGCAGCTTAGGGCAGCGGGGGGGGTCAAAAGAGACCCAGTACTTC.

This clonotype came up many times. The V and J genes are TRBV7-2 and TRBJ2-2; no firm D call. Germline CDR1 is SGHTA and CDR2 is FQGNSA. The ends were cut back, 2 bases at V and 1 base at J, with 5 bases in the middle. This CDR3 spans 14 amino acids. The CDR3 DNA reads as TGTGCCAGCAGCTTATATGGGAACACCGGGGAGCTGTTTTTT. Translating gives CASSLYGNTGELFF.

The rearrangement uses TRBV6-1 and TRBJ2-1; D is uncertain. Germline assignment: CDR1 MNHNS and CDR2 SASEGT. V lost 5 bases and J lost 8, with 16 bases in between. There are 14 residues in the CDR3. The CDR3 DNA is TGTGCCAGCAGTTCCGCAACCCGTCGAGATGAGCAGTTCTTC. As protein: CASSSATRRDEQFF.

This clonotype was seen repeatedly, ten times or more. This rearrangement joins TRBV7-2 to TRBJ1-2; D gene unclear. This CDR3 region has 14 residues. CDR1 is SGHTA, CDR2 FQGNSA, per germline. V was cut by 4 bases and J by 1 base, with 10 bases left in between. The CDR3 region is CASSSTRFNYGYTF. The CDR3 bases are TGTGCCAGCAGCTCTACACGGTTTAACTATGGCTACACCTTC.

This chain connects TRBV5-1 to TRBJ2-5; D assignment may be TRBD1 or TRBD2 (5 bases each). The CDR3 loop spans 14 amino acids. Germline V gives CDR1 SGHRS, CDR2 YFSETQ. The V and J ends lost 0 bases and 5 bases respectively, with 11 bases between them. The CDR3 protein is CASSLASGTETQYF. The CDR3, as DNA: TGCGCCAGCAGCTTGGCCTCTGGGACGGAGACCCAGTACTTC.

The chain combines TRBV3-1 with TRBJ1-1, with 9 bases matching TRBD1. V shed 1 base, J shed 1 base, and the junction held 7 bases outside the gene matches. CDR3 length: 17 residues. Germline V gene lookup returns CDR1 LGHDT and CDR2 YNNKEL (reference sequence). The CDR3 reads CASSQASGTGSNTEAFF. CDR3 in DNA: TGTGCCAGCAGCCAAGCGTCGGGGACAGGGTCGAACACTGAAGCTTTCTTT.

This chain connects TRBV20-1 to TRBJ2-3, with 9 bases matching TRBD2. This CDR3 contains 14 residues. CDR1 is DFQATT, CDR2 SNEGSKA, per germline (reference sequence). V trimming: 5 bases; J trimming: 1 base; junction bases outside the gene matches: 4. CDR3 in DNA: TGCAGTGCTCAAGCGGGGGGCCGCACAGATACGCAGTATTTT. Encoded protein: CSAQAGGRTDTQYF.

This chain joins TRBV7-9 and TRBJ1-4, with 7 positions matching TRBD1. The CDR3 loop spans 18 amino acids. Germline assignment: CDR1 SEHNR and CDR2 FQNEAQ (reference sequence). Trimming cost V 2 bases and J 7 bases; bases outside gene matches: 16. The CDR3 DNA reads TGTGCCAGCAGCTTAACAGGGATGACAGGGCGGAATTTTGAAAAACTGTTTTTT. Its translation: CASSLTGMTGRNFEKLFF.

The rearrangement links TRBV19 to TRBJ1-5, with D hard to call. Per the germline V gene, CDR1 is LNHDA and CDR2 is SQIVND (reference sequence). The CDR3 totals 16 residues. V lost 2 bases to trimming and J lost 5 bases, with 16 bases between them. The DNA of the CDR3 is TGTGCCAGTAGTATAAACATAGGCGAGGCGTATCAGCCCCAGCATTTT. It yields the protein CASSINIGEAYQPQHF. Complete variable domain (other parts from reference TRBV19 and TRBJ1-5): DGGITQSPKYLFRKEGQNVTLSCEQNLNHDAMYWYRQDPGQGLRLIYYSQIVNDFQKGDIAEGYSVSREKKESFPLTVTSAQKNPTAFYLCASSINIGEAYQPQHFGDGTRLSIL.

V gene TRBV7-6 combines with J gene TRBJ2-1; TRBD2 matches 9 bases. This CDR3 region has 15 residues. The germline CDR1 and CDR2 sequences are SGHVS and FNYEAQ. Losses at the gene ends were 4 bases for V and 5 bases for J; bases not matched to a gene: 6. The CDR3 DNA follows: TGTGCCAGCAGCTCTAGCGGGGAGCCCCACAATGAGCAGTTCTTC. Translating gives CASSSSGEPHNEQFF.

This clonotype showed up just once. J is TRBJ2-1 and V is TRBV6-1; 12 bases are a match to TRBD2. V lost 5 bases and J lost 7; bases outside the gene matches: 6. This CDR3 contains 15 residues. Germline loops: CDR1 MNHNS, CDR2 SASEGT. The CDR3 region is CASSRLAGVGNEQFF. The CDR3 DNA sequence: TGTGCCAGCAGTCGACTAGCGGGGGTCGGGAATGAGCAGTTCTTC.

The genes are TRBV28 and TRBJ2-2; 10 nucleotides line up with TRBD1. CDR3 length: 15 residues. Losses at the gene ends were 11 bases for V and 5 bases for J; bases not matched to a gene: 11. Germline assignment: CDR1 MDHEN and CDR2 SYDVKM. CDR3 nucleotides: TGTGCCGGGGGAGGAGACAGGGGGCTGACCGGGGAGCTGTTTTTT. Encoded protein: CAGGGDRGLTGELFF.

This clonotype was seen more than once but under ten times. This chain uses TRBV7-8 with TRBJ1-5; 7 bases are a match to TRBD1. The CDR3 has 15 residues. V trimming: 1 base; J trimming: 5 bases; junction bases outside the gene matches: 5. The germline V gene encodes CDR1 SGHVS and CDR2 FQNEAQ. The CDR3 loop reads CASSLELTGYQPQHF. The CDR3 DNA reads as TGTGCCAGCAGCTTAGAGTTGACAGGGTATCAGCCCCAGCATTTT.

The chain is built from TRBV6-2 or TRBV6-3 and TRBJ1-3; D perhaps matches TRBD1 (5 bases). The V end lost 2 bases, the J end lost 2 bases, and 7 bases lay between the germline ends. Germline V gives CDR1 MNHEY, CDR2 SVGEGT. CDR3 length: 14 amino acids. The CDR3 DNA is TGTGCCAGCAGTTACAACAGGCCTGGAAACACCATATATTTT. Its protein product is CASSYNRPGNTIYF.

This clonotype appeared a few times. One end of the junction does not line up with germline, which may come from a read error. The chain uses TRBV19 and TRBJ1-1, with D perhaps matching TRBD1 (6 bases). Germline CDR1 reads LNHDA; CDR2 reads SQIVND (reference sequence). The CDR3 contains 15 residues. CDR3 bases: TGTTCCAGTCTTACGGACAGCTTCTTCCCCACTGAAGCTTTCTTT. Encoded protein: CSSLTDSFFPTEAFF.

This chain connects TRBV7-2 to TRBJ1-2; D remains ambiguous. This CDR3 contains 17 residues. Germline CDR1 SGHTA, CDR2 FQGNSA. The V end lost 0 bases, the J end lost 3 bases, and 17 bases lay between the germline ends. The CDR3 DNA is TGTGCCAGCAGCTTAGCGTCCCTATCAATCAGTTACTATGGCTACACCTTC. This codes for CASSLASLSISYYGYTF.

This clonotype was counted many times. The chain is built from TRBV6-1 and TRBJ2-3; 10 nucleotides line up with TRBD2. This CDR3 contains 15 residues. Germline CDR1 reads MNHNS; CDR2 reads SASEGT. V shed 6 bases, J shed 4 bases, and the junction held 7 bases outside the gene matches. CDR3 loop: CASSDLSGGSDTQYF. DNA of the CDR3: TGTGCCAGCAGCGACCTTAGCGGGGGGTCAGATACGCAGTATTTT.

This clonotype was recorded only once. The rearrangement uses TRBV7-4 and TRBJ1-2; no clear D gene. This CDR3 has 12 amino acids. V was shortened by 1 base and J by 6 bases, with 6 bases between the two germline ends. Germline V gene lookup returns CDR1 SGHVT and CDR2 SQSDAQ. This chain's CDR3 is CASSLESNGYTF. CDR3 nucleotides: TGTGCCAGCAGCTTAGAGTCAAATGGCTACACCTTC. Full variable domain (rest looked up from reference TRBV7-4 and TRBJ1-2): GAGVSQSPRYKVAKRGRDVALRCDSISGHVTLYWYRQTLGQGSEVLTYSQSDAQRDKSGRPSGRFSAERPERSVSTLKIQRTEQGDSAVYLCASSLESNGYTFGSGTRLTVV.

To note about this clonotype: At one end, the junction sequence differs from germline, possibly due to a read error. The chain joins TRBV6-5 to TRBJ2-7; 8 nucleotides line up with TRBD2. Germline V gene sequence: CDR1 MNHEY, CDR2 SVGAGI. There are 14 residues in the CDR3. CDR3 protein: CARSYGGGPSEQYF. In DNA, the CDR3 is TGTGCCCGCAGTTACGGGGGGGGGCCCAGCGAGCAGTACTTC.